The present TCR beta chain was sequenced within a study of T cells after yellow fever vaccination. Findings of the study overall: Abundant contaminating clonotypes from the bulk population could appear in FACS-sorted repertoires. Peaking on day 5 versus 15, the secondary response was faster but weaker. Once the booster was given, most primary-vaccination clones reappeared, at just over 95% for CD4 and over 85% for CD8.

Trimming removed 2 bases from V and 5 bases from J, with 6 bases in between. Germline CDR1 is LNHNV and CDR2 is YYDKDF (reference sequence). CDR3 length: 12 residues. In making TCR cDNA, 5'RACE template switching added a universal primer site and UMIs to it. Using its own MiXCR run on the 5' RACE reads, TCRdb lists one record per CDR3 protein. The data contain about 320,000 distinct CDR3 sequences, 3.5% to 4.5% of them seen just once; the ten biggest clones take up around 19%. This clonotype was counted between two and nine times. Its matching antigen is unknown. The sample here was PBMCs, taken 15 days after the yellow fever booster vaccination. This clonotype originated in a young man who received the YFV17D yellow fever vaccine. The rearrangement uses TRBV15 and TRBJ1-1; D is ambiguous. In DNA, the CDR3 is TGTGCCACCAGCAGACCTGAAACTGAAGCTTTCTTT. Encoded protein: CATSRPETEAFF.